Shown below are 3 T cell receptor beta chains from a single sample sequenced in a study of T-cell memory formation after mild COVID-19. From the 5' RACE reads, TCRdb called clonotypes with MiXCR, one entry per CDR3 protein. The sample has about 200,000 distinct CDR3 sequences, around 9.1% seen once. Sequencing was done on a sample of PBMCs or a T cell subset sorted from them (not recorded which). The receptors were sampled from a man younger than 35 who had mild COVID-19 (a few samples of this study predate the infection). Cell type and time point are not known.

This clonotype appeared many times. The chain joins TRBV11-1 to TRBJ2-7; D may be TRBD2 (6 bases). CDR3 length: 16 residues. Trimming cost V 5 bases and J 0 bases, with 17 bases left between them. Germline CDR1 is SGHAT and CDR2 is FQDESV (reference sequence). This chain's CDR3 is CASSDRGGKSSYEQYF. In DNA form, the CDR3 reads TGTGCCAGCAGCGACCGTGGAGGGAAGAGCTCCTACGAGCAGTACTTC.

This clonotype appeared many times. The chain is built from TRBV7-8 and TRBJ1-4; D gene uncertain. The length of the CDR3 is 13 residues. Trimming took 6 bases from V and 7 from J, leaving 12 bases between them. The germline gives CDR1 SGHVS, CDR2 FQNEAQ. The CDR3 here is CASSINWGEKLFF. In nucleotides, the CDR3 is TGTGCCAGCAGTATTAACTGGGGTGAAAAACTGTTTTTT. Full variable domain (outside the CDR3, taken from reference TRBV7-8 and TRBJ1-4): GAGVSQSPRYKVAKRGQDVALRCDPISGHVSLFWYQQALGQGPEFLTYFQNEAQLDKSGLPSDRFFAERPEGSVSTLKIQRTQQEDSAVYLCASSINWGEKLFFGSGTQLSVL.

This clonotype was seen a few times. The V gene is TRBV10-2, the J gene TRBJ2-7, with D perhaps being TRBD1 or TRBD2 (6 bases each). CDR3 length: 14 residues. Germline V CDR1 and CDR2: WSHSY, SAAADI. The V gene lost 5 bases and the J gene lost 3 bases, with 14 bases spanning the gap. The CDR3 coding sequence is TGCGCCAGCAGTCCATCGGGGGCCATCTACGAGCAGTACTTC. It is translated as CASSPSGAIYEQYF.